This T cell receptor beta chain was documented in a study of cytomegalovirus exposure and HLA in healthy donors. PCR used 60 Vbeta primers and 13 Jbeta primers. Sequencing used immunoSEQ multiplex PCR; TCRdb keeps in-frame clones, though not all of them. The sample consists of over 90,000 clones, around 74% of them appearing once. V was clipped by 4 bases and J by 8 bases; unmatched bases: 5. Germline V CDR1 and CDR2: SGHVS, FQNEAQ. The CDR3 extends over 14 amino acids. Remarks on this clone: Its antigen is unidentified.

Broader study findings: Later analysis suggested links between common viral pathogens and several top significant clusters. For most TCR sequences rarity was the rule, although some public TCRs occurred in many donors. CMV antigen specificity was confirmed in vitro for three CMV-associated chains.

The receptor was derived from a female donor in good health and CMV-seropositive. The chain has TRBV7-8 and TRBJ2-4; TRBD1 agrees at 10 bases. Sequencing was performed on PBMCs. The CDR3: CASSSGQGRDIQYF. In nucleotides, the CDR3 is TGTGCCAGCAGCTCGGGACAGGGGAGGGACATTCAGTACTTC.